Presented here are 11 T cell receptor beta chains from one specimen sequenced in a study of blood T cell repertoires in COVID-19. The data were produced by immunoSEQ multiplex PCR, yet TCRdb's version contains in-frame clones alone and is incomplete. The sample consists of some 94,000 clones, approximately 87% of them appearing once. The sample was peripheral blood. The receptors here all came from a human donor in a cohort sampled during active COVID-19.

The sample holds one count of this clone. The chain carries TRBV6-2 or TRBV6-3 and TRBJ2-7, with D perhaps TRBD1 (7 bases). The CDR3 extends over 17 amino acids. Germline values: CDR1 MNHEY, CDR2 SVGEGT. V was clipped by 0 bases and J by 4 bases, with 19 bases between them. This CDR3 is CASSYSKGRGDFYEQYF. CDR3 nucleotides: TGTGCCAGCAGTTACTCGAAGGGCAGGGGGGATTTTTACGAGCAGTACTTC.

This sequence joins TRBV6-2 or TRBV6-3 and TRBJ2-3, with 7 nucleotides matching TRBD1. Trimming took 4 bases from V and 5 from J; bases not matched to a gene: 12. The CDR3 contains 16 residues. Germline lookup yields CDR1 MNHEY and CDR2 SVGEGT. CDR3 sequence: CASSFPRGIGRDTQYF. For the CDR3, the DNA is TGTGCCAGCAGTTTCCCCAGGGGGATCGGCCGAGATACGCAGTATTTT.

V and J are TRBV28 and TRBJ1-5, with a weak D call TRBD1 (5 bases). In germline, CDR1 is MDHEN, CDR2 SYDVKM. V lost 10 bases to trimming and J lost 1 base, with 20 bases between them. The CDR3 is made up of 16 amino acids. The CDR3 DNA reads TGTGCCACTTCTTACGCGGGGCGGGAAAGCAATCAGCCCCAGCATTTT. As protein: CATSYAGRESNQPQHF.

The chain has TRBV6-5 and TRBJ1-3; weak D call: TRBD1 (5 bases). CDR3 length: 13 amino acids. The germline V and J ends were trimmed by 7 bases and 0 bases, with 7 bases remaining between them. Looked up from germline, CDR1 is MNHEY and CDR2 is SVGAGI. DNA for the CDR3: TGTGCCAGCAAGACAGTCTCTGGAAACACCATATATTTT. It is translated as CASKTVSGNTIYF.

CDR3 nucleotide sequence: TGCGCCAGCAGGAGGGACAGTATGAGCACAGATACGCAGTATTTT. As protein: CASRRDSMSTDTQYF. The gene calls are TRBV5-1 and TRBJ2-3, with TRBD1 matching over 7 bases. Germline V gene sequence: CDR1 SGHRS, CDR2 YFSETQ. The V and J ends lost 5 bases and 0 bases, in that order; junction bases with no gene match: 6. CDR3 length equals 15 residues.

This clone was found once. This chain links TRBV28 with TRBJ2-7, with 8 bases fitting TRBD1. CDR1 is MDHEN and CDR2 is SYDVKM in the germline V gene. J was trimmed by 7 bases and V by 5 bases; bases with no gene match: 13. CDR3 size: 15 residues. This CDR3 reads CASSLQTGAAWEQYF. CDR3 sequence (DNA): TGTGCCAGCAGTCTTCAGACAGGGGCCGCGTGGGAGCAGTACTTC.

This chain uses TRBV5-1 with TRBJ1-1, with D perhaps TRBD1 (5 bases). The V gene's germline CDR1 is SGHRS and CDR2 YFSETQ. Trimming took 4 bases from V and 4 from J, leaving 11 bases between them. This CDR3 has 13 residues. CDR3: CASSGDWSTEAFF. DNA for the CDR3: TGCGCCAGCAGCGGGGACTGGAGCACTGAAGCTTTCTTT.

The J gene is TRBJ2-4, the V gene TRBV28, with 8 positions matching TRBD2. This CDR3 has 16 amino acids. From germline, CDR1 is MDHEN and CDR2 SYDVKM. J gave up 3 bases and V 2 bases, and 6 bases lay outside the gene matches. The CDR3 loop is CASSLRGREVKNIQYF. The CDR3 nucleotides read TGTGCCAGCAGTTTACGGGGGCGGGAGGTCAAAAACATTCAGTACTTC. Variable domain in full (rest from reference TRBV28 and TRBJ2-4): DVKVTQSSRYLVKRTGEKVFLECVQDMDHENMFWYRQDPGLGLRLIYFSYDVKMKEKGDIPEGYSVSREKKERFSLILESASTNQTSMYLCASSLRGREVKNIQYFGAGTRLSVL.

The CDR3 reads CAITPGTSGGNEQFF. CDR3 nucleotides: TGTGCCATAACCCCCGGGACTAGCGGGGGGAATGAGCAGTTCTTC. The J gene is TRBJ2-1, the V gene TRBV10-3, with 15 bases fitting TRBD2. V trimming: 9 bases; J trimming: 7 bases; junction bases outside the gene matches: 7. The CDR3 is made up of 15 amino acids. CDR1 ENHRY and CDR2 SYGVKD come from the germline V gene.

This clone was found once. The rearrangement joins TRBV27 to TRBJ1-2; 10 nucleotides line up with TRBD1. Germline V CDR1 and CDR2: MNHEY, SMNVEV (reference sequence). This CDR3 has 14 residues. V shed 6 bases and J 5 bases; nucleotides not matched to a gene: 6. This CDR3 is CASSPTGGVYGYTF. The CDR3 region has the DNA TGTGCCAGCAGCCCGACAGGGGGCGTATATGGCTACACCTTC.

The genes are TRBV5-1 and TRBJ2-5, with 8 positions matching TRBD2. The CDR3 loop spans 16 amino acids. Germline assignment: CDR1 SGHRS and CDR2 YFSETQ. J lost 3 bases, V lost 2 bases, and 9 bases had no gene match. CDR3 in DNA: TGCGCCAGCAGCTTCCCACCGGGGGGGGTGAAAGAGACCCAGTACTTC. This translates into CASSFPPGGVKETQYF.